These 24 T cell receptor beta chains share one sample of origin, sequenced in a study of blood T cell repertoires in COVID-19. Assay: immunoSEQ multiplex PCR; the TCRdb copy retains only in-frame clones and omits some. The sample records more than 90,000 clones, roughly 85% being singletons. The sequenced sample was peripheral blood. These receptors all stem from an older woman with active or convalescent COVID-19.

The rearrangement uses TRBV6-1 and TRBJ1-5; TRBD1 might be the D (5 bases). The germline CDR1 and CDR2 sequences are MNHNS and SASEGT. Trimming pared 1 base from V and 2 bases from J, leaving 9 bases between. The CDR3 consists of 15 residues. The CDR3 DNA is TGTGCCAGCAGTGAAGTCGGAGGGGGCAATCAGCCCCAGCATTTT. It translates to CASSEVGGGNQPQHF.

The chain has TRBV11-2 and TRBJ2-5; TRBD2 might be the D (5 bases). V shed 1 base and J shed 5 bases, with 11 bases lying between them. CDR3 length equals 14 residues. Germline CDR1 is SGHAT and CDR2 is FQNNGV. CDR3 coding DNA: TGTGCCAGCAGCTTAGGGCTAGCCTCGGAGACCCAGTACTTC. It translates to CASSLGLASETQYF.

This clone was observed a few times. The chain couples TRBV7-2 to TRBJ2-3; 14 positions agree with TRBD2. Germline V gene lookup returns CDR1 SGHTA and CDR2 FQGNSA. V was clipped by 4 bases and J by 8 bases; unmatched bases: 14. This CDR3 contains 18 residues. CDR3 in DNA: TGTGCCAGCAGCTCCCTAATGACTAGCGGGGGGGGGCCAGCTACGCAGTATTTT. It codes for CASSSLMTSGGGPATQYF.

This clone appeared a few times. This chain joins TRBV11-3 and TRBJ1-2, with D unresolved. V lost 1 base and J 8 bases, leaving 11 bases between the germline ends. The CDR3 runs 13 residues. Germline loops: CDR1 SGHNT, CDR2 YENEEA. CDR3 sequence reads: CASSLGLTRGYTF. The CDR3 region has the DNA TGTGCCAGCAGCTTAGGGCTCACTAGGGGCTACACCTTC.

The V call is TRBV5-1, the J call TRBJ2-1; 7 bases fit TRBD2. Germline V CDR1 and CDR2: SGHRS, YFSETQ. V gave up 4 bases and J gave up 6 bases; unmatched junction bases: 16. The CDR3 runs 17 residues. The CDR3 reads CASSSDPLGGGVNEQFF. In DNA form, the CDR3 reads TGCGCCAGCAGCAGTGATCCTTTGGGCGGGGGAGTCAATGAGCAGTTCTTC.

The chain links TRBV19 to TRBJ2-3; TRBD2 matches at 7 bases. V trimming: 1 base; J trimming: 3 bases; junction bases outside the gene matches: 4. This CDR3 spans 15 amino acids. Germline V CDR1 and CDR2: LNHDA, SQIVND (reference sequence). The CDR3 DNA sequence: TGTGCCAGTAGTATAGGGGAGGGGCGGACAGATACGCAGTATTTT. It translates to CASSIGEGRTDTQYF.

The J gene is TRBJ2-1, the V gene TRBV24-1; a weak D match, TRBD1 (5 bases). CDR1 and CDR2 from the germline V gene are KGHDR and SFDVKD. This CDR3 has 16 residues. The germline V and J ends were trimmed by 4 bases and 4 bases, with 16 bases remaining between them. This CDR3 is CATSDSRADRYNEQFF. CDR3 sequence (DNA): TGTGCCACCAGTGACTCCAGGGCAGATCGTTACAATGAGCAGTTCTTC.

V is TRBV9 and J is TRBJ2-5, with D possibly matching TRBD1 (5 bases). This CDR3 comprises 13 residues. V lost 3 bases and J lost 2, with 8 bases in between. The V gene's germline CDR1 is SGDLS and CDR2 YYNGEE. CDR3 residues: CASSGQLQETQYF. In nucleotides, the CDR3 is TGTGCCAGCAGCGGACAGCTACAAGAGACCCAGTACTTC.

The V and J genes are TRBV19 and TRBJ2-5, with a tentative D call TRBD2 (6 bases). The CDR3 is 13 amino acids. Germline CDR1 is LNHDA and CDR2 is SQIVND (reference sequence). Trimming stripped 6 bases from V and 5 bases from J, with 13 bases between. DNA for the CDR3: TGTGCCAGTAGATTCGGGGGTCTGGAGACCCAGTACTTC. Protein: CASRFGGLETQYF.

J is TRBJ1-5 and V is TRBV2; D gene ambiguous. Trimming removed 3 bases at V and 0 bases at J, with 12 bases between. The CDR3 consists of 16 residues. The V gene's germline CDR1 is SNHLY and CDR2 FYNNEI. Here the CDR3 reads CASSDSIAYSNQPQHF. CDR3 bases: TGTGCCAGCAGTGATTCTATAGCCTATAGCAATCAGCCCCAGCATTTT.

V usage is TRBV10-3 and J usage is TRBJ2-7, with TRBD2 matching over 9 bases. V trimming: 4 bases; J trimming: 5 bases; junction bases outside the gene matches: 6. The CDR3 is 14 amino acids. CDR1 is ENHRY, CDR2 SYGVKD, per germline. CDR3 sequence: CAISVSGSEDEQYF. CDR3 DNA sequence: TGTGCCATCAGTGTTAGCGGGAGTGAGGACGAGCAGTACTTC.

V is TRBV19 and J is TRBJ1-1; the D gene is possibly TRBD1 (5 bases). CDR1 and CDR2 (germline): LNHDA, SQIVND (reference sequence). This CDR3 comprises 15 residues. The V end was cut by 4 bases, the J end by 0 bases, with 12 bases between. Here the CDR3 reads CASSSRQRMNTEAFF. The CDR3 DNA reads TGTGCCAGTAGTAGCCGACAGAGAATGAACACTGAAGCTTTCTTT. Complete variable domain (other parts from reference TRBV19 and TRBJ1-1): DGGITQSPKYLFRKEGQNVTLSCEQNLNHDAMYWYRQDPGQGLRLIYYSQIVNDFQKGDIAEGYSVSREKKESFPLTVTSAQKNPTAFYLCASSSRQRMNTEAFFGQGTRLTVV.

The CDR3 spells CATCLDLSTDTQYF. The CDR3, as DNA: TGTGCCACATGCCTAGACTTGAGCACAGATACGCAGTATTTT. J is TRBJ2-3 and V is TRBV10-3; D unresolved. CDR3 length equals 14 residues. Per germline, CDR1 ENHRY and CDR2 SYGVKD. Trimming removed 10 bases at V and 0 bases at J, with 14 bases between.

The rearrangement links TRBV19 to TRBJ1-5; TRBD1 aligns across 9 bases. The CDR3 is 16 residues long. V gave up 7 bases and J gave up 2 bases; unmatched junction bases: 9. Germline V CDR1 and CDR2: LNHDA, SQIVND (reference sequence). The CDR3 is CASIGTGRGGNQPQHF. The CDR3 nucleotides are TGTGCCAGTATCGGGACAGGGAGAGGGGGCAATCAGCCCCAGCATTTT. Full variable domain (remainder filled in from reference TRBV19 and TRBJ1-5): DGGITQSPKYLFRKEGQNVTLSCEQNLNHDAMYWYRQDPGQGLRLIYYSQIVNDFQKGDIAEGYSVSREKKESFPLTVTSAQKNPTAFYLCASIGTGRGGNQPQHFGDGTRLSIL.

The chain combines TRBV2 with TRBJ1-5; D is uncertain. The CDR3 totals 16 residues. Germline assignment: CDR1 SNHLY and CDR2 FYNNEI. V lost 2 bases, J lost 0 bases, and 11 bases lay in between. This CDR3 is CASSEFADDSNQPQHF. The CDR3, as DNA: TGTGCCAGCAGTGAATTTGCGGATGATAGCAATCAGCCCCAGCATTTT.

V and J are TRBV7-2 and TRBJ2-2; D perhaps matches TRBD2 (5 bases). Trimming cost V 11 bases and J 6 bases, with 16 bases left between them. Germline assignment: CDR1 SGHTA and CDR2 FQGNSA. The CDR3 sequence is 13 residues long. The CDR3 region has the DNA TGTGCCGTTCGTCGGGGTGTCCCCGGGGAGCTGTTTTTT. This gives the protein CAVRRGVPGELFF. Combining the CDR3 with reference TRBV7-2 and TRBJ2-2 gives the whole variable domain GAGVSQSPSNKVTEKGKDVELRCDPISGHTALYWYRQSLGQGLEFLIYFQGNSAPDKSGLPSDRFSAERTGGSVSTLTIQRTQQEDSAVYLCAVRRGVPGELFFGEGSRLTVL.

This chain links TRBV29-1 with TRBJ2-2; D might be TRBD1 (6 bases). The V gene's germline CDR1 is SQVTM and CDR2 ANQGSEA. V dropped 3 bases and J dropped 8 bases, with 19 bases sitting between them. CDR3 length equals 15 residues. The DNA of the CDR3 is TGCAGCGTTGATGTAACAGGGTTCGGTGCTGGGGAGCTGTTTTTT. Amino acids: CSVDVTGFGAGELFF.

The J gene is TRBJ1-2, the V gene TRBV7-8; TRBD1 aligns across 7 bases. Germline V gives CDR1 SGHVS, CDR2 FQNEAQ. The CDR3 consists of 14 residues. The J segment lost 4 bases and the V segment lost 5 bases, leaving 7 bases of the junction unmatched. The CDR3 region is CASSPTDRVYGYTF. CDR3 in DNA: TGTGCCAGCAGCCCAACAGACAGGGTCTATGGCTACACCTTC.

The chain combines TRBV5-1 with TRBJ2-3; D not resolved. V lost 0 bases to trimming and J lost 6 bases, with 11 bases between them. The germline V gene encodes CDR1 SGHRS and CDR2 YFSETQ. CDR3 length: 14 residues. DNA for the CDR3: TGCGCCAGCAGCTTGGGAGTCTACTCGGATACGCAGTATTTT. Residues: CASSLGVYSDTQYF.

The chain has TRBV7-6 and TRBJ2-7; 10 positions agree with TRBD2. Germline V lookup: CDR1 SGHVS, CDR2 FNYEAQ. The V gene end was trimmed by 5 bases and the J gene end by 1 base; junction bases not matched to a gene: 8. The CDR3 is 16 residues long. DNA for the CDR3: TGTGCCAGCAGCCCTGGTGAGCGGGGGGGGTCCTACGAGCAGTACTTC. Protein product: CASSPGERGGSYEQYF.

The chain employs TRBV28 and TRBJ2-7; 8 nucleotides agree with TRBD1. This CDR3 has 16 amino acids. Unmatched junction bases numbered 14, after V lost 7 bases and J lost 3 bases. Per the germline V gene, CDR1 is MDHEN and CDR2 is SYDVKM. The CDR3 DNA reads as TGTGCCAGCATCTCGAATTCCGACAGGGGAAGCTACGAGCAGTACTTC. This translates into CASISNSDRGSYEQYF.

V is TRBV5-5 and J is TRBJ2-4; D unclear. Germline V gene sequence: CDR1 SGHKS, CDR2 YYEKEE (reference sequence). This CDR3 contains 13 residues. The ends were cut back, 0 bases at V and 7 bases at J, with 8 bases in the middle. CDR3 nucleotides: TGTGCCAGCAGCTTGGAGCCTAGTAACATTCAGTACTTC. Translated: CASSLEPSNIQYF.

The chain links TRBV6-5 to TRBJ1-2, with D perhaps matching TRBD1 (5 bases). Germline loops: CDR1 MNHEY, CDR2 SVGAGI. V was shortened by 5 bases and J by 0 bases, with 13 bases between the two germline ends. The CDR3 is 15 residues long. The chain's CDR3 is CASSLSGLPNYGYTF. CDR3 in DNA: TGTGCCAGCAGTCTCTCAGGGCTTCCTAACTATGGCTACACCTTC.

The chain combines TRBV3-1 (or the pseudogene TRBV3-2) with TRBJ2-3, with 7 bases aligning to TRBD1. Germline V CDR1 and CDR2: LGHDT, YNNKEL (reference sequence). J was trimmed by 4 bases and V by 0 bases; bases with no gene match: 7. CDR3 length: 16 amino acids. For the CDR3, the DNA is TGTGCCAGCAGCCAAGAGCGGACAGGTTTTGCAGATACGCAGTATTTT. Amino acids: CASSQERTGFADTQYF.